The 10 T cell receptor beta chains listed next were all sequenced from one sample in a study of long-term antiretroviral therapy in people with HIV. Investigators performed immunoSEQ version v3.0 at survey level. Repertoires were generated with immunoSEQ multiplex PCR, while TCRdb's copy carries only in-frame clones and drops some. The table shows approximately 15,000 clones, with around 80% occurring only once. Sequencing was performed on unsorted PBMCs, taken 0.1 years after starting antiretroviral therapy. All receptors come from a man between 18 and 29 years old with HIV.

The chain employs TRBV6-6 and TRBJ2-7, with D possibly being TRBD1 or TRBD2 (5 bases each). The CDR3 sequence is 14 residues long. Trimming left V 5 bases short and J 4 bases short, with 15 bases between. The V gene's germline CDR1 is MNHNY and CDR2 SVGAGI (reference sequence). The CDR3 nucleotides are TGTGCCAGCAGTGGGGGTGCCGGTTCTTACGAGCAGTACTTC. Residues: CASSGGAGSYEQYF.

The rearrangement joins TRBV7-3 to TRBJ2-2; tentatively, D is TRBD1 (6 bases). This CDR3 contains 13 residues. Germline CDR1 is SGHTA and CDR2 is FQGTGA. Deletions cut 8 bases from V and 2 bases from J, with 9 bases between. CDR3 region: CASRTDNTGELFF. The CDR3 DNA reads TGTGCCAGCCGGACAGACAACACCGGGGAGCTGTTTTTT.

A few counts support this clone. The rearrangement joins TRBV14 to TRBJ2-7, with unresolved D. From germline, CDR1 is SGHDN and CDR2 FVKESK. The germline V and J ends were trimmed by 4 bases and 8 bases, with 21 bases remaining between them. The CDR3 runs to 15 residues. CDR3 sequence (DNA): TGTGCCAGCAGCCTTGCCGGGTCCACCTCCCTCAAGCAGTACTTC. This encodes CASSLAGSTSLKQYF.

The chain has TRBV13 and TRBJ1-5, with D hard to call. The V end lost 5 bases, the J end lost 6 bases, and 11 bases lay between the germline ends. CDR3 length: 13 amino acids. Germline assignment: CDR1 PRHDT and CDR2 FYEKMQ (reference sequence). CDR3 sequence (DNA): TGTGCCAGCAGCCCTTCGGGAGGTCAGCCCCAGCATTTT. This encodes CASSPSGGQPQHF.

Only a few counts were recorded for this clone. This chain connects TRBV7-6 to TRBJ2-7; 7 nucleotides agree with TRBD2. The J segment lost 9 bases and the V segment lost 4 bases, leaving 12 bases of the junction unmatched. The CDR3 consists of 14 residues. From germline, CDR1 is SGHVS and CDR2 FNYEAQ. The CDR3 DNA reads as TGTGCCAGCAGCTACCAGACTAGCACTCGCCCGCAGTACTTC. It is translated as CASSYQTSTRPQYF.

The V call is TRBV29-1, the J call TRBJ2-1; TRBD2 might be the D (6 bases). This CDR3 contains 10 residues. V lost 6 bases and J 13 bases, leaving 13 bases between the germline ends. Germline V lookup: CDR1 SQVTM, CDR2 ANQGSEA. CDR3 in DNA: TGCAGCGTGGGCCGGGAGTTACAGTTCTTC. Translating gives CSVGRELQFF.

The J gene is TRBJ2-2, the V gene TRBV7-3, with D maybe TRBD1 (6 bases). CDR3 length: 14 amino acids. The V gene lost 4 bases and the J gene lost 6 bases, with 12 bases spanning the gap. Per the germline V gene, CDR1 is SGHTA and CDR2 is FQGTGA. This CDR3 is CASSSPDRSGELFF. CDR3 sequence (DNA): TGTGCCAGCAGCTCTCCGGACAGATCCGGGGAGCTGTTTTTT. The complete variable domain, with remaining parts taken from reference TRBV7-3 and TRBJ2-2, reads GAGVSQTPSNKVTEKGKYVELRCDPISGHTALYWYRQSLGQGPEFLIYFQGTGAADDSGLPNDRFFAVRPEGSVSTLKIQRTERGDSAVYLCASSSPDRSGELFFGEGSRLTVL.

The V call is TRBV7-8, the J call TRBJ2-3, with D hard to call. Germline CDR1 and CDR2: SGHVS and FQNEAQ. Trimming took off 0 bases at V and 4 bases at J, with 17 bases between the two ends. The CDR3 has 17 residues. CDR3 coding DNA: TGTGCCAGCAGCTTAGCGGCCTTCCAAGGTTTCGCAGATACGCAGTATTTT. It translates to CASSLAAFQGFADTQYF.

This rearrangement joins TRBV5-1 to TRBJ2-2; D is possibly TRBD1 (6 bases). Trimming stripped 2 bases from V and 4 bases from J, with 12 bases between. The CDR3 runs 15 residues. In germline, CDR1 is SGHRS, CDR2 YFSETQ. Here the CDR3 reads CASSFSGDPTGELFF. For the CDR3, the DNA is TGCGCCAGCAGCTTTTCAGGGGATCCCACCGGGGAGCTGTTTTTT.

This clone was seen just once. The chain carries TRBV9 and TRBJ2-1, with D perhaps matching TRBD1 or TRBD2 (6 bases each). Per germline, CDR1 SGDLS and CDR2 YYNGEE. Trimming cost V 3 bases and J 4 bases, with 8 bases left between them. The CDR3 runs to 13 residues. Here the CDR3 reads CASSEGGYNEQFF. CDR3 nucleotide sequence: TGTGCCAGCAGCGAGGGGGGTTACAATGAGCAGTTCTTC.